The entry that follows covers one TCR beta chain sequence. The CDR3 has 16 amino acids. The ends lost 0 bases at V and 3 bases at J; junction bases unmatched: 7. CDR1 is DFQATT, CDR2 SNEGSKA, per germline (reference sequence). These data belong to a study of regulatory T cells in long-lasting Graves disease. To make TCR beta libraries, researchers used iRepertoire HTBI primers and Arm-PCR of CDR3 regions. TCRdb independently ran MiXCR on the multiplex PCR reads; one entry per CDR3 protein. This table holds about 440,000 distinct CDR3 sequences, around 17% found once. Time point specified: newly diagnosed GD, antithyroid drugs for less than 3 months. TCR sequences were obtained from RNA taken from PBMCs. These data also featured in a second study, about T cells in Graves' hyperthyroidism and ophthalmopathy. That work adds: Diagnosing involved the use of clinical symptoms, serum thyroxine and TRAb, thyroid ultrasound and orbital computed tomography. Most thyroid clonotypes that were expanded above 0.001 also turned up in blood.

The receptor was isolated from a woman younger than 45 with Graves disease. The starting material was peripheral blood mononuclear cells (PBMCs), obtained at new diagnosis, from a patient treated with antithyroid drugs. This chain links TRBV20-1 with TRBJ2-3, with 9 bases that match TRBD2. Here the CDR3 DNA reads TGCAGTGCTAGAGATGCGGGGACTAGCTTGACAGATACGCAGTATTTT. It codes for CSARDAGTSLTDTQYF.